The sequence of this TCR beta chain was determined in a study of blood T cells in healthy people across ages. Points from the study as a whole: Shifts in expanded clonotypes may have been confounded by donor CMV status, which was unknown.

Combining a sample-barcoded 5' primer with a J-beta primer mix, a second PCR ran for roughly 7 to 11 cycles. TCRdb redid the calling of the 5' RACE reads with MiXCR, one entry per CDR3 protein. The sample holds hundreds of thousands of distinct CDR3 sequences; roughly 25% are singletons and the top ten take 9.4%. The sample holds a few counts of this clonotype. Antigen unknown. V was clipped by 2 bases and J by 4 bases, with 12 bases between them. This CDR3 is built from 14 residues. CDR1 MNHEY and CDR2 SMNVEV come from the germline V gene (reference sequence). This same sample was also taken into another study, of T cells of mothers and their children.

The source material was blood. This receptor was obtained from a boy under 18 in good health. The chain combines TRBV27 with TRBJ2-7; D gene unclear. The chain's CDR3 is CASSLPGPFYEQYF. The CDR3 DNA reads TGTGCCAGCAGTTTACCCGGACCGTTTTACGAGCAGTACTTC.